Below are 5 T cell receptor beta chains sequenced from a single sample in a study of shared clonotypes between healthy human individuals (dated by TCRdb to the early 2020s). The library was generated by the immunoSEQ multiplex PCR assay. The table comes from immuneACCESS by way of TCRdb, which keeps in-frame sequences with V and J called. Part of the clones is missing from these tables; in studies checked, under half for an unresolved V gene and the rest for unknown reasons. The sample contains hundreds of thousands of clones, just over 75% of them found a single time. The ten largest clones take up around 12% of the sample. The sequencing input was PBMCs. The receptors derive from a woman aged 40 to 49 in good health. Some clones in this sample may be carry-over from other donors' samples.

The DNA of the CDR3 is TGTGCCACCAGCAGAGATCGGACAGGGAACGAGCAGTACTTC. It specifies CATSRDRTGNEQYF. V and J are TRBV15 and TRBJ2-7; TRBD1 aligns across 8 bases. Germline V gene lookup returns CDR1 LNHNV and CDR2 YYDKDF (reference sequence). The CDR3 runs to 14 residues. Losses at the gene ends were 0 bases for V and 5 bases for J; bases not matched to a gene: 3. Supplemented by reference TRBV15 and TRBJ2-7, the full variable domain reads DAMVIQNPRYQVTQFGKPVTLSCSQTLNHNVMYWYQQKSSQAPKLLFHYYDKDFNNEADTPDNFQSRRPNTSFCFLDIRSPGLGDTAMYLCATSRDRTGNEQYFGPGTRLTVT.

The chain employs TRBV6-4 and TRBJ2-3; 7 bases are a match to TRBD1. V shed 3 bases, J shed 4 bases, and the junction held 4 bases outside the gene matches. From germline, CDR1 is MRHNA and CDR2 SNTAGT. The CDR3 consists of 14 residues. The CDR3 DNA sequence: TGTGCCAGCAGTGAACAGGGGTCATCAGATACGCAGTATTTT. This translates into CASSEQGSSDTQYF.

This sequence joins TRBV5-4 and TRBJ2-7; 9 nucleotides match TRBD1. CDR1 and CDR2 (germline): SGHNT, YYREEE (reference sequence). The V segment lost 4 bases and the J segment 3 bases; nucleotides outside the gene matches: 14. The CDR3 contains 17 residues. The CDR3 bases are TGTGCCAGCAGCATTAATTTCGCCGGGACAGGGATCTACGAGCAGTACTTC. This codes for CASSINFAGTGIYEQYF.

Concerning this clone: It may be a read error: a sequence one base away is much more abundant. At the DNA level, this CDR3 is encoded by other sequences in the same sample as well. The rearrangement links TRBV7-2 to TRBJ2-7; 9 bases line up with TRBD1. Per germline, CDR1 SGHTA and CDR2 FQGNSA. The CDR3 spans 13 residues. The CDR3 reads CASRTRQGGEQYF. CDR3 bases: TGCGCCAGCAGAACCAGACAGGGGGGCGAGCAGTACTTC.

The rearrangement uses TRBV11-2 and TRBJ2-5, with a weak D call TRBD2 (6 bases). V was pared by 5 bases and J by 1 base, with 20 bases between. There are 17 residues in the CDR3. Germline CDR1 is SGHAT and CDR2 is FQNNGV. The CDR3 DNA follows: TGTGCCAGCAGCGCCCGACTAGGGGTGGGATCCCAAGAGACCCAGTACTTC. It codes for CASSARLGVGSQETQYF.